This TCR beta chain was identified during a study of T cells in Graves' hyperthyroidism and ophthalmopathy. Ophthalmopathy patients showed a Clinical Activity Score of at least 3, NOSPECS grade of at least 4 and duration under 3 months. General study findings and limits: Blood also held most thyroid clonotypes expanded beyond 0.001. Ophthalmopathy was predicted by the model a median of approximately 6 months ahead of onset.

A note on this clonotype: Its antigen is unidentified.

The CDR3 consists of 15 residues. V was clipped by 2 bases and J by 7 bases, with 18 bases between them. The investigators amplified TCR beta CDR3 regions from RNA transcripts. The TCR CDR3 first-round RT-PCR relied on the HTBI primer set. TCRdb analysed the multiplex PCR reads with MiXCR anew, one entry per CDR3 protein. The sample lists around 250,000 distinct CDR3 sequences; approximately 25% were seen once. Input material: blood. The sequence came from a woman aged 40-49 years with Graves' ophthalmopathy. The rearrangement uses TRBV12-3 or TRBV12-4 and TRBJ2-7; a possible D gene is TRBD2 (5 bases). The CDR3 loop is CASSLSGRPKREQYF. CDR3 nucleotides: TGTGCCAGCAGTTTATCGGGCAGGCCTAAGCGGGAGCAGTACTTC.